This T cell receptor (beta chain) was found in a study of T cell repertoires in cytomegalovirus infection. Study-wide background: CMV infection and matching HLA type were both indicated by public TCR beta signatures. Whole-study findings and limits: The ex vivo response was dominated by HLA-C-restricted CMV-specific TCR beta clonotypes.

Germline values: CDR1 DFQATT, CDR2 SNEGSKA (reference sequence). The CDR3 is made up of 12 amino acids. Between the trimmed V and J ends, which lost 5 bases and 8 bases, there was a span of 15 bases. TCRdb ran MiXCR on the reads and lists one entry per CDR3 protein. The data show some 700,000 distinct CDR3 sequences, with about a third seen just once and about 2.8% held by the top ten. As to this clonotype: Its specificity is not known.

The chain carries TRBV20-1 and TRBJ1-2, with D perhaps TRBD1 (6 bases). Sequencing input: PBMCs. The receptor comes from a human donor in good health (CMV status not recorded). Some clones in this sample may be carry-over from other donors' samples. The CDR3 sequence is CSAQGGGKGYTF. The CDR3 nucleotides read TGCAGTGCTCAGGGAGGGGGGAAAGGCTACACCTTC.